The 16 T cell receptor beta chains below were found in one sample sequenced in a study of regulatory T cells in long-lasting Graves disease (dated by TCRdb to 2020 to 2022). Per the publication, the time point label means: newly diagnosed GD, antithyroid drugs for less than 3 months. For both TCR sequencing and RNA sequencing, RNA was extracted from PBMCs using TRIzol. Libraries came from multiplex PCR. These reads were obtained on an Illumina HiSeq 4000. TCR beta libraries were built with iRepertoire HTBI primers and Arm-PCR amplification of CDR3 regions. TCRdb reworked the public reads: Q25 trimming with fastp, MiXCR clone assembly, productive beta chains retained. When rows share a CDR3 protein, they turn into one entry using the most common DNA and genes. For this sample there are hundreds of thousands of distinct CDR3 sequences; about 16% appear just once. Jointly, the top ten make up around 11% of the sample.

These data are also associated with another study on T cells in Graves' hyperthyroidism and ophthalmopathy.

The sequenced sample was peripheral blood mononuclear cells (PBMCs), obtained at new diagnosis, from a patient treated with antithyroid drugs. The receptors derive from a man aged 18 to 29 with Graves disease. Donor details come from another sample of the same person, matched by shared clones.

The CDR3 nucleotides read TGCAGTGCTCGACTAGCGGGAGCAGCCTACGAGCAGTACTTC. This translates into CSARLAGAAYEQYF. J is TRBJ2-7 and V is TRBV20-1; 12 nucleotides line up with TRBD2. This CDR3 comprises 14 residues. Trimming cost V 5 bases and J 2 bases; bases outside gene matches: 4. Germline V lookup: CDR1 DFQATT, CDR2 SNEGSKA (reference sequence).

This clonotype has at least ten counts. The CDR3 loop reads CASSLQQASYSNQPQHF. The CDR3 coding sequence is TGTGCCAGCAGCTTACAACAGGCAAGTTATAGCAATCAGCCCCAGCATTTT. V gene TRBV7-2 combines with J gene TRBJ1-5, with D possibly TRBD1 on 5 matching bases. CDR1 is SGHTA and CDR2 is FQGNSA in the germline V gene. The CDR3 sequence is 17 residues long. V was clipped by 2 bases and J by 0 bases, with 14 bases between them.

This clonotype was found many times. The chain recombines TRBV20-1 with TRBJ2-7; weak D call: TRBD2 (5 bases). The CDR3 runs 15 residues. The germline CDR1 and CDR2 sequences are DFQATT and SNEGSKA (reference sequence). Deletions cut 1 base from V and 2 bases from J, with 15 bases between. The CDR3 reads CSARGSSSVPYEQYF. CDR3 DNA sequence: TGCAGTGCTAGAGGGTCGAGTAGCGTACCCTACGAGCAGTACTTC.

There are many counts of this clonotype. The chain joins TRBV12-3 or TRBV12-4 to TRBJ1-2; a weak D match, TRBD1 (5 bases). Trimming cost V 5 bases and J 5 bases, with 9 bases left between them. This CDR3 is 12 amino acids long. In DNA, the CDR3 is TGTGCCAGCAGTGGGGCTGATTATGGCTACACCTTC. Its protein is CASSGADYGYTF.

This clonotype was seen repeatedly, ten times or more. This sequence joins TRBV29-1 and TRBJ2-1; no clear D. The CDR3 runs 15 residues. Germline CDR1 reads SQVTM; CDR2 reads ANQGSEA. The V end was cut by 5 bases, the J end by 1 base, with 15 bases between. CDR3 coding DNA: TGCAGCGTTCAAGGCAGTATAAGGTCCTACAATGAGCAGTTCTTC. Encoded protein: CSVQGSIRSYNEQFF.

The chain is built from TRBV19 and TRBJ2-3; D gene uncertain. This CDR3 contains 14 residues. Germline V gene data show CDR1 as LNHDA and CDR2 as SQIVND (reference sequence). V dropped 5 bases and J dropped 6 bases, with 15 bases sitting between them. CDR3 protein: CASSSAPTDDTQYF. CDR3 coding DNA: TGTGCCAGTAGTTCAGCGCCGACGGATGATACGCAGTATTTT.

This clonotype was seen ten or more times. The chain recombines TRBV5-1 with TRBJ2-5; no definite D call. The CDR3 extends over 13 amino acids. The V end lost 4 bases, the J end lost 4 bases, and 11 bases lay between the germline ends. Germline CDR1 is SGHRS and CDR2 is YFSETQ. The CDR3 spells CASSDSFGETQYF. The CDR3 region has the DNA TGCGCCAGCAGCGATTCCTTTGGAGAGACCCAGTACTTC.

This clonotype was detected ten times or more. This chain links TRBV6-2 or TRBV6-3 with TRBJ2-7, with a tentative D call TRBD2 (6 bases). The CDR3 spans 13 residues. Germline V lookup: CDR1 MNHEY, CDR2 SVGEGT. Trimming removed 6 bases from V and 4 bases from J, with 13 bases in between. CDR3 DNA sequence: TGTGCCAGCAGAGAATGGGAGGATTACGAGCAGTACTTC. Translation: CASREWEDYEQYF.

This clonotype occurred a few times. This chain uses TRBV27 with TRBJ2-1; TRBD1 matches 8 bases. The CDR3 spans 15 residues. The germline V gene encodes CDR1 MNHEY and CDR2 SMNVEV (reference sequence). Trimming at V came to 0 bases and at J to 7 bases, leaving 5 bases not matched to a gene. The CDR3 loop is CASSLSDRVGNEQFF. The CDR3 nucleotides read TGTGCCAGCAGTTTATCGGACAGGGTGGGAAATGAGCAGTTCTTC.

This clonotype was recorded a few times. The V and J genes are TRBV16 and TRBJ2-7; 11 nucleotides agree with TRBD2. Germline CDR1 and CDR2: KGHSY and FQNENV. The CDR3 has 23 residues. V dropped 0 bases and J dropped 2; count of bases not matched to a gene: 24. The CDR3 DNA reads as TGTGCCAGCAGCCAATCCAGGGGGGTTGCCCTAGCGGGAGGCCTCGAAGCCCCCTACGAGCAGTACTTC. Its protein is CASSQSRGVALAGGLEAPYEQYF.

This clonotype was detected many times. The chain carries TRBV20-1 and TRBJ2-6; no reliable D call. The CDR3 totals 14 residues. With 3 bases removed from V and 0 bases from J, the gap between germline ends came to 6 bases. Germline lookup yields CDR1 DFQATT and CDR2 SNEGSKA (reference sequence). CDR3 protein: CSASPASGANVLTF. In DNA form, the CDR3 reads TGCAGTGCTAGCCCGGCCTCTGGGGCCAACGTCCTGACTTTC.

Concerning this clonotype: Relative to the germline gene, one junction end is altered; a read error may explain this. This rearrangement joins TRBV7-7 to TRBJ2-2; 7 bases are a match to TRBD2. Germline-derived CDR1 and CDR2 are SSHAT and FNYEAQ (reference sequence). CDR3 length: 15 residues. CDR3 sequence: CASSPRTRSTGELFF. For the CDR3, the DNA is TGTGCTAGCAGCCCACGGACTAGGAGCACCGGGGAGCTGTTTTTT.

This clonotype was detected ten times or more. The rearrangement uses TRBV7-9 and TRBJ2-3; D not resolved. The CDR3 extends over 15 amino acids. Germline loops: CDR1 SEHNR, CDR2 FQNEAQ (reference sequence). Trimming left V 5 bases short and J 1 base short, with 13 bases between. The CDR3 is CASSPKGIGTDTQYF. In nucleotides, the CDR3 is TGTGCCAGCAGCCCTAAAGGGATCGGCACAGATACGCAGTATTTT. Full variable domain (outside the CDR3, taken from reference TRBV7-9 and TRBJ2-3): DTGVSQNPRHKITKRGQNVTFRCDPISEHNRLYWYRQTLGQGPEFLTYFQNEAQLEKSRLLSDRFSAERPKGSFSTLEIQRTEQGDSAMYLCASSPKGIGTDTQYFGPGTRLTVL.

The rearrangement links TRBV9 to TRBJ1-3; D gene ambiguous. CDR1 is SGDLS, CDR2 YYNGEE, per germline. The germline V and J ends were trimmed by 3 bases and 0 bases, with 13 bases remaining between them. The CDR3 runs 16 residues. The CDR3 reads CASSGTVGYSGNTIYF. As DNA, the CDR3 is TGTGCCAGCAGCGGGACCGTGGGATACTCTGGAAACACCATATATTTT.

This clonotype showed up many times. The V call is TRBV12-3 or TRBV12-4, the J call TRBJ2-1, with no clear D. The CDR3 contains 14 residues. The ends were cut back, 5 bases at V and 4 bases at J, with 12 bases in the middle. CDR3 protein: CASSLGVGYNEQFF. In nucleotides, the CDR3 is TGTGCCAGCAGTCTAGGAGTTGGTTACAATGAGCAGTTCTTC.

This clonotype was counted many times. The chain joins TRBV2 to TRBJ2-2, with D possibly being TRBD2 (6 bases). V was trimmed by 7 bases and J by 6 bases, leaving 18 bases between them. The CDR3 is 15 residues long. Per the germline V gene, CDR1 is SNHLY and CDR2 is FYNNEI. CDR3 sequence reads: CASTRGTAGPGELFF. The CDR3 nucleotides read TGTGCCAGCACCCGCGGGACTGCGGGGCCCGGGGAGCTGTTTTTT.